This is a list of T cell receptor beta chains from one sample in a study of T cells after yellow fever vaccination. TCRdb re-derived calls from the 5' RACE reads in MiXCR, one entry per CDR3 protein. This table has hundreds of thousands of distinct CDR3 sequences, roughly an eighth appearing once. This sample comprised PBMCs, obtained on the day of the yellow fever booster vaccination. All receptors derive from a man aged 25-45 years who received the YFV17D yellow fever vaccine. Each CDR3 is given with its conserved first and last residue. Each record gives: D gene, clone size, V gene, CDR3 length, J gene, CDR3 protein, CDR3 DNA. The D gene is left open where the match is weak. Size is omitted from some rows. Given values are once, few, many or a class for expanded clones.

>.|.|TRBV29-1|12|TRBJ1-2
CSGTPGLWGYTF
TGCAGCGGAACTCCGGGACTATGGGGCTACACCTTC
>.|few|TRBV2|12|TRBJ2-5
CASKERGETQYF
TGTGCCAGCAAAGAACGAGGGGAGACCCAGTACTTC
>TRBD2|.|TRBV7-9|16|TRBJ2-5
CTSSLFSGRIEETQYF
TGTACCAGCAGCTTATTTAGCGGGAGAATTGAAGAGACCCAGTACTTC
>.|.|TRBV7-9|13|TRBJ1-2
CASSFTENYGYTF
TGTGCCAGCAGCTTTACCGAAAACTATGGCTACACCTTC
>.|.|TRBV25-1|12|TRBJ2-7
CASSEGGLEQYF
TGTGCCAGCAGTGAAGGAGGGCTCGAGCAGTACTTC
>.|many|TRBV20-1|14|TRBJ1-4
CSARDSGINEKLFF
TGCAGTGCTAGAGACTCGGGGATTAATGAAAAACTGTTTTTT
>TRBD2|.|TRBV30|14|TRBJ2-1
CAWSGGGLAEQQFF
TGTGCCTGGAGTGGGGGCGGTCTAGCGGAGCAGCAGTTCTTC
>.|few|TRBV20-1|15|TRBJ2-1
CSARDRTVSYNEQFF
TGCAGTGCTAGAGATCGAACAGTCTCCTACAATGAGCAGTTCTTC
>TRBD2|.|TRBV7-2|13|TRBJ2-1
CASTPGGFGEQFF
TGTGCCAGCACCCCCGGGGGGTTCGGCGAGCAGTTCTTC
>TRBD1|.|TRBV15|13|TRBJ1-2
CATGGRGYNGYTF
TGTGCCACCGGAGGCAGGGGGTATAATGGCTACACCTTC
>TRBD2|few|TRBV27|16|TRBJ2-3
CASSLVPAGGTDTQYF
TGTGCCAGCAGTTTGGTCCCAGCGGGGGGCACAGATACGCAGTATTTT
>TRBD2|few|TRBV10-3|16|TRBJ2-1
CAISLTSGRGGNEQFF
TGTGCCATCAGCCTGACTAGCGGGAGAGGGGGCAATGAGCAGTTCTTC
>.|many|TRBV29-1|13|TRBJ2-1
CSVVADRGNEQFF
TGCAGCGTTGTAGCGGATAGGGGCAATGAGCAGTTCTTC
>.|few|TRBV7-9|14|TRBJ2-5
CASSSTGSGETQYF
TGTGCCAGCAGCTCTACAGGGTCCGGGGAGACCCAGTACTTC
>TRBD2|few|TRBV24-1|13|TRBJ2-1
CATSPQRGQGLFF
TGTGCCACCAGCCCCCAGCGGGGGCAGGGACTGTTCTTC
>TRBD1|.|TRBV6-1|15|TRBJ2-6
CASRTGGSGANVLTF
TGTGCCAGCAGGACAGGGGGCTCTGGGGCCAACGTCCTGACTTTC
>.|few|TRBV12-3/TRBV12-4|12|TRBJ2-3
CASHRGTITQYF
TGTGCCAGCCATCGAGGAACTATAACGCAGTATTTT
>.|.|TRBV10-3|16|TRBJ1-6
CAISESVGPIVSPLHF
TGTGCCATCAGTGAGTCGGTGGGACCTATCGTTTCACCCCTCCACTTT
>.|few|TRBV6-2/TRBV6-3|15|TRBJ2-7
CASSYWAGSQYEQYF
TGTGCCAGCAGTTACTGGGCAGGTTCCCAGTACGAGCAGTACTTC